This T cell receptor (beta chain) was found in a study of identical twins (dated by TCRdb to between 2015 and 2016). About the investigation overall: TCR alpha and beta repertoires from monozygotic twins, unrelated adults of various ages and cord blood were deep-sequenced to test whether fetal clonotypes persist. To rule out contamination, replicate twin experiments were performed at different times with different library preparation protocols. The paper's findings and limits, for the study overall: Because the same donors could not be followed over many years, the conclusions relied on cross-sectional statistical analysis. Recombination models systematically underestimated out-of-frame TCR alpha sharing in monozygotic twins but agreed with sharing between unrelated individuals. Invariant T cells such as MAIT and iNKT could partly confound zero-insertion analyses, although diverse VJ usage argued against such confounding for most clonotypes. Excess twin sharing in beta out-of-frame sequences was weaker because fewer shared sequences lowered the signal-to-noise ratio. Compared with coincidental sharing between unrelated individuals, out-of-frame TCR alpha sequences shared between twins showed an excess of sequences with low generation probability. Abundant cord blood beta clonotypes carried fewer insertions; young adult naive repertoires showed a weaker similar trend, while memory repertoires showed none.

Library preparation used 5' RACE. Sequenced using an Illumina HiSeq 2000. A universal primer binding site was added through template switching, and the final cDNA carried a unique molecular identifier so that TCR cDNA molecules could be counted accurately. Specific primers in the conserved constant-segment region were used to synthesize first-strand cDNA for the TCR alpha and beta chains. To control for contamination, every cDNA library was double barcoded, receiving both a SMART-Mk sample barcode and Illumina barcodes. TruSeq adapter sequences along with Illumina sample barcodes were introduced in two successive PCR steps. TCR alpha and beta cDNA libraries were sequenced on the Illumina HiSeq platform with custom primers. From the authors' description of their analysis: Unique molecular identifiers were extracted from raw reads with MiGEC, and CDR3 positions were determined with MiXCR. Recombination models were inferred per individual with the repgenHMM and IGoR tools using an EM algorithm. The analysis of shared clonotypes was done with the tcR package in R, with sharing normalized by the product of cloneset sizes. Out-of-frame nonproductive sequences were analyzed to study raw recombination free of thymic and clonal selection effects. TCRdb applied fastp at Q25 and MiXCR to the public reads, then kept only in-frame beta chains. Every distinct CDR3 protein forms one entry, paired with its most common genes and DNA. TCRdb assigned the V and J calls; the authors' analysis was not used. The sample table lists under 350,000 distinct CDR3 sequences, nearly 9.5% of them with a count of one. Approximately 6.5% of the sample comes from the top ten.

This clonotype was detected many times. What this receptor recognizes is not known. Qualities for individual bases were not recorded, and no much larger clone is one base off. The junction shows trimming of 0 bases on V and 13 bases on J, plus 17 bases between the germline ends. Taken from cysteine to phenylalanine, the CDR3 has 13 residues. Only the CDR3 DNA stays, 39 bases, in frame from base 1. Taken from the germline V gene, the CDR1 and CDR2 loops are SGHRS and YFSETQ. Every donor was a healthy Caucasian. The twin cohort consisted of three pairs of female monozygotic twins, all aged 18 to 29 years. Positive isolation kits from Invitrogen were used to isolate CD4+ and CD8+ T cell populations. These data are also associated with another study on yellow fever vaccine responses in identical twins. According to the second study: According to the authors, in identical twins the way T cells responded to vaccination appeared partly convergent and partly personalized. The study precisely tracked vaccine-responding T cell clones in identical twins.

Recombination linked TRBV5-1 to TRBJ2-7, and perhaps TRBD2 as D gene, on 6 matching bases. Sequenced material: CD8+ T cells sorted from blood. The source is a woman younger than 35 in good health. The nucleotide sequence is TGCGCCAGCAGCTTGGAGGCCGGGGGAATCTATTACTTC. This yields the protein CASSLEAGGIYYF.